Presented here are 30 T cell receptor beta chains from one specimen sequenced in a study of early T cells in non-severe SARS-CoV-2 infection. TCRdb recomputed calls from the 5' RACE reads with MiXCR, one row per CDR3 protein. This sample has tens of thousands of distinct CDR3 sequences, with 9.5% to 15% found just once. Source material: whole blood. These receptors all stem from an adult who was a healthcare worker with PCR-confirmed SARS-CoV-2 infection or an uninfected control (not recorded which).

The CDR3 bases are TGTGCCAGCTCAGGCGGACAGGCTTACACTGAAGCTTTCTTT. Amino acid sequence: CASSGGQAYTEAFF. This rearrangement joins TRBV18 to TRBJ1-1; 7 bases match TRBD1. The V gene's germline CDR1 is KGHSH and CDR2 LQKENI. J gave up 3 bases and V 5 bases, and 6 bases lay outside the gene matches. The CDR3 contains 14 residues. The full variable domain, in which reference TRBV18 and TRBJ1-1 provide the parts outside the CDR3, is NAGVMQNPRHLVRRRGQEARLRCSPMKGHSHVYWYRQLPEEGLKFMVYLQKENIIDESGMPKERFSAEFPKEGPSILRIQQVVRGDSAAYFCASSGGQAYTEAFFGQGTRLTVV.

The table lists this clonotype with a few counts. This rearrangement joins TRBV20-1 to TRBJ1-5, with TRBD1 matching 8 bases. The V and J ends lost 3 bases and 1 base, in that order; junction bases with no gene match: 5. Germline V gene data show CDR1 as DFQATT and CDR2 as SNEGSKA (reference sequence). The CDR3 covers 15 residues. The CDR3 sequence is CSASAGGRSNQPQHF. DNA of the CDR3: TGCAGTGCTAGTGCAGGGGGCAGGAGCAATCAGCCCCAGCATTTT.

This clonotype was counted ten times or more. This chain uses TRBV6-4 with TRBJ1-5, with D possibly being TRBD1 (5 bases). The CDR3 runs to 15 residues. The V gene's germline CDR1 is MRHNA and CDR2 SNTAGT. With 3 bases removed from V and 7 bases from J, the gap between germline ends came to 16 bases. This chain's CDR3 is CASSEDSSGTQPQHF. DNA for the CDR3: TGTGCCAGCAGTGAAGATTCGTCAGGGACCCAGCCCCAGCATTTT.

The V call is TRBV29-1, the J call TRBJ2-7; D not resolved. The CDR3 contains 12 residues. Germline values: CDR1 SQVTM, CDR2 ANQGSEA. The V and J ends lost 7 bases and 2 bases respectively, with 12 bases between them. CDR3: CSGIVPPYEQYF. The CDR3 DNA reads TGCAGCGGAATTGTTCCGCCCTACGAGCAGTACTTC.

J is TRBJ2-2 and V is TRBV6-5, with TRBD2 matching over 7 bases. The J segment lost 7 bases and the V segment lost 1 base, leaving 6 bases of the junction unmatched. CDR1 MNHEY and CDR2 SVGAGI come from the germline V gene. The CDR3 is 15 amino acids. DNA for the CDR3: TGTGCCAGCAGTTACTTTTCCAGGGAGGGCGGGGAGCTGTTTTTT. Protein: CASSYFSREGGELFF.

This clonotype was observed a handful of times. The chain couples TRBV12-3 or TRBV12-4 to TRBJ1-1, with D tentatively TRBD1 (6 bases). CDR3 size: 14 residues. Trimming took 3 bases from V and 1 from J, leaving 9 bases between them. CDR3 region: CASSFQGTNTEAFF. CDR3 nucleotide sequence: TGTGCCAGCAGTTTCCAGGGGACGAACACTGAAGCTTTCTTT.

This clonotype was found a few times. The genes are TRBV6-5 and TRBJ2-2, with 10 bases fitting TRBD1. The CDR3 runs 16 residues. Germline V gene lookup returns CDR1 MNHEY and CDR2 SVGAGI. With V trimmed by 6 bases and J by 3 bases, 7 bases remained unmatched. The CDR3, as DNA: TGTGCCAGCAGGGGTACTGGGACAGGGGACACCGGGGAGCTGTTTTTT. Translating it yields CASRGTGTGDTGELFF.

The gene calls are TRBV6-6 and TRBJ2-7; the D is unclear. CDR3 size: 11 residues. Trimming took off 4 bases at V and 5 bases at J, with 6 bases between the two ends. In germline, CDR1 is MNHNY, CDR2 SVGAGI (reference sequence). CDR3 residues: CASSSGNEQYF. The CDR3 nucleotides are TGTGCCAGCAGTTCCGGTAACGAGCAGTACTTC.

This clonotype was detected ten times or more. The chain combines TRBV19 with TRBJ1-5; D ambiguous. The CDR3 runs 13 residues. Trimming shortened V by 4 bases and J by 3 bases, and 7 bases separated the two germline ends. Germline CDR1 and CDR2: LNHDA and SQIVND (reference sequence). The CDR3 protein is CASSRGANQPQHF. CDR3 in DNA: TGTGCCAGTAGTAGGGGAGCCAATCAGCCCCAGCATTTT.

This clonotype was seen a handful of times. V gene TRBV6-2 or TRBV6-3 combines with J gene TRBJ1-1; possibly TRBD1 for D (6 bases). V was clipped by 2 bases and J by 1 base, with 8 bases between them. CDR1 MNHEY and CDR2 SVGEGT come from the germline V gene. The CDR3 sequence is 14 residues long. CDR3 DNA: TGTGCCAGCAGTTACGGGGGGGCGAACACTGAAGCTTTCTTT. Residues: CASSYGGANTEAFF.

This clonotype was seen at least ten times. This chain connects TRBV6-2 or TRBV6-3 to TRBJ1-2, with D unclear. The CDR3 extends over 14 amino acids. The germline V gene encodes CDR1 MNHEY and CDR2 SVGEGT. V lost 6 bases and J lost 0, with 11 bases in between. The CDR3 loop is CASSVSLANYGYTF. The CDR3, as DNA: TGTGCCAGCAGCGTCTCTCTCGCTAACTATGGCTACACCTTC.

This clonotype came up a few times. The chain carries TRBV7-9 and TRBJ2-7, with D possibly called TRBD1 or TRBD2 (5 bases each). Germline CDR1 is SEHNR and CDR2 is FQNEAQ (reference sequence). CDR3 length: 14 residues. V dropped 7 bases and J dropped 6 bases, with 19 bases sitting between them. As DNA, the CDR3 is TGTGCCAGCACTCCGCCGGGGCACGGCGGCGAGCAGTACTTC. Translating it yields CASTPPGHGGEQYF.

This clonotype was counted ten times or more. V and J are TRBV6-6 and TRBJ2-7; a possible D gene is TRBD2 (5 bases). The CDR3 covers 16 residues. V was trimmed by 0 bases and J by 2 bases, leaving 14 bases between them. Germline V gives CDR1 MNHNY, CDR2 SVGAGI (reference sequence). In DNA form, the CDR3 reads TGTGCCAGCAGTTACTCGTTGGACTCAACTGCCTACGAGCAGTACTTC. Its protein is CASSYSLDSTAYEQYF.

The gene calls are TRBV27 and TRBJ1-2, with D unresolved. The CDR3 length is 14 residues. Trimming took 6 bases from V and 4 from J, leaving 15 bases between them. Per the germline V gene, CDR1 is MNHEY and CDR2 is SMNVEV (reference sequence). The CDR3 coding sequence is TGTGCCAGCAGGAACTCAGCCGCCCCCTATGGCTACACCTTC. Protein product: CASRNSAAPYGYTF.

The sample holds one count of this clonotype. V usage is TRBV28 and J usage is TRBJ2-1, with D maybe TRBD2 (6 bases). In germline, CDR1 is MDHEN, CDR2 SYDVKM. This CDR3 region has 15 residues. The V and J ends lost 7 bases and 6 bases respectively, with 19 bases between them. The CDR3 loop is CASKTGTADPNEQFF. The CDR3, as DNA: TGTGCCAGCAAAACCGGGACTGCCGATCCCAATGAGCAGTTCTTC.

This clonotype was observed at least ten times. The V call is TRBV10-3, the J call TRBJ1-5; D is possibly TRBD1 (6 bases). V dropped 7 bases and J dropped 4 bases, with 11 bases sitting between them. The CDR3 length is 13 residues. Germline V gene data show CDR1 as ENHRY and CDR2 as SYGVKD. CDR3 in DNA: TGTGCCATCAACCCGGACAGTAATCAGCCCCAGCATTTT. Translation: CAINPDSNQPQHF.

In its sample, this clonotype was seen many times. CDR3 sequence: CASSYGQATYNEQFF. The DNA for the CDR3 is TGTGCCAGCAGTTACGGTCAGGCTACCTACAATGAGCAGTTCTTC. The V and J genes are TRBV6-2 or TRBV6-3 and TRBJ2-1; no clear D. Trimming took off 2 bases at V and 2 bases at J, with 10 bases between the two ends. The CDR3 contains 15 residues. Germline V gene lookup returns CDR1 MNHEY and CDR2 SVGEGT.

This clonotype was seen at least ten times. The genes are TRBV6-5 and TRBJ2-3; D remains ambiguous. Trimming cost V 7 bases and J 1 base, with 15 bases left between them. This CDR3 is 15 amino acids long. The germline gives CDR1 MNHEY, CDR2 SVGAGI. The CDR3 DNA is TGTGCCAGCACCCCTTGGCCCTTAGGCACAGATACGCAGTATTTT. This codes for CASTPWPLGTDTQYF.

This clonotype was seen repeatedly, ten times or more. The chain employs TRBV19 and TRBJ1-4, with 7 nucleotides matching TRBD1. The CDR3 contains 15 residues. V lost 5 bases, J lost 5 bases, and 8 bases stayed unmatched. Germline V lookup: CDR1 LNHDA, CDR2 SQIVND (reference sequence). The chain's CDR3 is CASSATGTANEKLFF. The CDR3 region has the DNA TGTGCCAGTAGTGCGACCGGGACAGCAAATGAAAAACTGTTTTTT.

V is TRBV12-3 or TRBV12-4 and J is TRBJ1-2, with TRBD1 matching 7 bases. V gave up 4 bases and J gave up 6 bases; unmatched junction bases: 5. The CDR3 length is 13 residues. The CDR3 loop reads CASSYRGRDGYTF. In nucleotides, the CDR3 is TGTGCCAGCAGTTACAGGGGTCGGGATGGCTACACCTTC.

This clonotype has a count of ten or more. This sequence joins TRBV10-1 and TRBJ2-3; 7 nucleotides align to TRBD1. The CDR3 loop spans 15 amino acids. Looked up from germline, CDR1 is WNHNN and CDR2 is SYGVQD (reference sequence). V lost 2 bases to trimming and J lost 4 bases; unmatched junction nucleotides: 6. DNA of the CDR3: TGCGCCAGCAGTGAGACAGGGGTAAGGTCAGATACGCAGTATTTT. Translating it yields CASSETGVRSDTQYF.

This clonotype was seen a single time. This chain joins TRBV15 and TRBJ1-2, with D perhaps matching TRBD1 (6 bases). The CDR3 totals 17 residues. Trimming cost V 3 bases and J 3 bases, with 20 bases left between them. Germline loops: CDR1 LNHNV, CDR2 YYDKDF (reference sequence). In nucleotides, the CDR3 is TGTGCCACCAGCAGCCCCCAGGGGCTTATAGGGGACTATGGCTACACCTTC. It yields the protein CATSSPQGLIGDYGYTF.

The chain joins TRBV6-1 to TRBJ2-7, with 9 bases fitting TRBD2. This CDR3 is built from 15 residues. Trimming took 0 bases from V and 0 from J; bases not matched to a gene: 0. Germline V CDR1 and CDR2: MNHNS, SASEGT. The CDR3 region has the DNA TGTGCCAGCAGTGAAGCTAGCGGGAGCTCCTACGAGCAGTACTTC. Residues: CASSEASGSSYEQYF.

This clonotype was observed at least ten times. The V call is TRBV20-1, the J call TRBJ2-5; no definite D call. Per germline, CDR1 DFQATT and CDR2 SNEGSKA (reference sequence). The CDR3 runs to 12 residues. The V and J ends lost 5 bases and 0 bases respectively, with 7 bases between them. Here the CDR3 reads CSADTYQETQYF. The CDR3 DNA sequence: TGCAGTGCTGATACGTACCAAGAGACCCAGTACTTC.

This clonotype showed up many times. This chain uses TRBV7-9 with TRBJ2-7; tentative D call: TRBD1 (6 bases). This CDR3 contains 16 residues. In germline, CDR1 is SEHNR, CDR2 FQNEAQ (reference sequence). V shed 4 bases and J shed 3 bases, with 19 bases lying between them. Here the CDR3 reads CASSSRRKRGYYEQYF. The CDR3 DNA sequence: TGTGCCAGCAGCTCCCGAAGGAAAAGGGGGTACTACGAGCAGTACTTC.

The sample holds many counts of this clonotype. The chain employs TRBV24-1 and TRBJ2-3; D ambiguous. The V gene's germline CDR1 is KGHDR and CDR2 SFDVKD. This CDR3 has 15 amino acids. V was shortened by 2 bases and J by 2 bases, with 10 bases between the two germline ends. This chain's CDR3 is CATSDSGGFTDTQYF. CDR3 coding DNA: TGTGCCACCAGTGATTCGGGCGGATTCACAGATACGCAGTATTTT.

This clonotype was recorded many times. This sequence joins TRBV28 and TRBJ1-5; a possible D gene is TRBD1 (5 bases). V lost 2 bases and J lost 0, with 20 bases in between. CDR3 size: 19 residues. Per the germline V gene, CDR1 is MDHEN and CDR2 is SYDVKM. The CDR3 is CASSLPKGSGRYSNQPQHF. CDR3 DNA: TGTGCCAGCAGTTTACCTAAAGGGTCAGGGAGGTATAGCAATCAGCCCCAGCATTTT.

The table lists this clonotype with many counts. The chain joins TRBV6-2 or TRBV6-3 to TRBJ2-7, with D possibly matching TRBD1 (6 bases). The V gene's germline CDR1 is MNHEY and CDR2 SVGEGT. The CDR3 totals 14 residues. Trimming shortened V by 2 bases and J by 2 bases, and 10 bases separated the two germline ends. The CDR3 reads CASSYRGQAYEQYF. CDR3 coding DNA: TGTGCCAGCAGTTACCGGGGACAAGCCTACGAGCAGTACTTC.

In its sample, this clonotype was seen many times. CDR3 in amino acids: CASSLGHNEQFF. In DNA form, the CDR3 reads TGTGCCAGCAGCTTGGGGCACAATGAGCAGTTCTTC. This chain joins TRBV7-2 and TRBJ2-1; TRBD1 might be the D (5 bases). The CDR3 consists of 12 residues. V was clipped by 3 bases and J by 5 bases, with 5 bases between them. CDR1 and CDR2 (germline): SGHTA, FQGNSA. Full variable domain (missing parts from reference TRBV7-2 and TRBJ2-1): GAGVSQSPSNKVTEKGKDVELRCDPISGHTALYWYRQSLGQGLEFLIYFQGNSAPDKSGLPSDRFSAERTGGSVSTLTIQRTQQEDSAVYLCASSLGHNEQFFGPGTRLTVL.

The rearrangement uses TRBV28 and TRBJ2-4; perhaps TRBD1 as D (6 bases). The CDR3 extends over 11 amino acids. Trimming pared 6 bases from V and 7 bases from J, leaving 7 bases between. Germline V gene sequence: CDR1 MDHEN, CDR2 SYDVKM. This CDR3 reads CASRTGNIQYF. The CDR3 coding sequence is TGTGCCAGCAGAACAGGGAACATTCAGTACTTC.